The text below deals with one T cell receptor (beta chain). Its antigen is as yet unknown. Data came from immunoSEQ multiplex PCR; TCRdb stores just in-frame clones and leaves some out. The sample holds 50,000 to 65,000 clones; over 60% are singletons and the top ten take roughly 4%. The CDR3 spans 17 residues. Germline V gene lookup returns CDR1 SGHRS and CDR2 YFSETQ. V was shortened by 5 bases and J by 0 bases, with 15 bases between the two germline ends. The source of the sample is a study of T cells in localized non-small cell lung cancer. Study findings and constraints: T cell clonality was highest in uninvolved adjacent lung, above tumor. Appearances in adjacent lung were noted for a median approximately 52 of the top 100 tumor clones.

The chain couples TRBV5-1 to TRBJ1-6, with D possibly TRBD1 on 6 matching bases. This sample comprised PBMCs, obtained before any cancer treatment. The clonotype was recovered from a woman between 35 and 75 years old with stage II lung adenocarcinoma. In DNA form, the CDR3 reads TGCGCCAGCAGTCGACAGGAGATGAGCTCCTATAATTCACCCCTCCACTTT. Its protein is CASSRQEMSSYNSPLHF.